This TCR beta chain is from a study of chemoradiotherapy in HPV16-positive cancers. The table came from immunoSEQ multiplex PCR; TCRdb's copy has only in-frame clones and leaves some out. The table includes roughly 12,000 clones, about two thirds detected once. Repertoires were sampled repeatedly during chemoradiotherapy. General observations from the study: Only two HPV16-positive patients supplied the functional HPV-specificity definition.

Details on this clone: Its specificity is not known.

Trimming pared 2 bases from V and 5 bases from J, leaving 9 bases between. Germline V lookup: CDR1 KGHSH, CDR2 LQKENI. This CDR3 is 13 amino acids long. V is TRBV18 and J is TRBJ1-1; no clear D. This sample was taken from a patient who underwent chemoradiotherapy. This receptor was taken from a human donor with HPV-associated anogenital cancer. CDR3 coding DNA: TGTGCCAGCTCACCAACGGGAGGGACTGAAGCTTTCTTT. Translation gives CASSPTGGTEAFF.